Presented here are 30 T cell receptor beta chains from one specimen sequenced in a study of blood T cell repertoires in COVID-19. Sequencing used immunoSEQ multiplex PCR; TCRdb keeps in-frame clones, though not all of them. Of roughly 250,000 clones listed, about 86% were seen once; the top ten hold roughly 2.9%. Sequenced sample: peripheral blood. These receptor sequences come from a woman in her sixties with active or convalescent COVID-19.

The gene calls are TRBV19 and TRBJ2-7, with 12 bases identical to TRBD2. The CDR3 is 16 amino acids. V trimming: 3 bases; J trimming: 7 bases; junction bases outside the gene matches: 10. Germline V gives CDR1 LNHDA, CDR2 SQIVND (reference sequence). Written as DNA, the CDR3 is TGTGCCAGTAGTATCACTAGCGGGGGGCCGCCGGGGGAGCAGTACTTC. It yields the protein CASSITSGGPPGEQYF.

The CDR3 loop is CASSLPDRGNTIYF. Here the CDR3 DNA reads TGCGCCAGCAGCTTACCGGACAGGGGAAACACCATATATTTT. This chain links TRBV5-1 with TRBJ1-3; 7 bases match TRBD1. CDR3 length: 14 residues. With 2 bases clipped from V and 4 bases from J, the junction kept 3 bases outside the gene matches. Germline V gene sequence: CDR1 SGHRS, CDR2 YFSETQ.

In nucleotides, the CDR3 is TGTGCCAGCAGACGTACAGGGTCGCCCAACTATGGCTACACCTTC. It codes for CASRRTGSPNYGYTF. J is TRBJ1-2 and V is TRBV13; D perhaps matches TRBD1 (6 bases). This CDR3 contains 15 residues. The germline V gene encodes CDR1 PRHDT and CDR2 FYEKMQ (reference sequence). The ends were cut back, 6 bases at V and 2 bases at J, with 16 bases in the middle.

Comment on this clone: This may stem from a read error, because a much larger clone lies one nucleotide away. The chain recombines TRBV7-3 with TRBJ1-2; D is perhaps TRBD1 (6 bases). The CDR3 extends over 13 amino acids. Germline CDR1 is SGHTA and CDR2 is FQGTGA. The V end was cut by 1 base, the J end by 3 bases, with 6 bases between. As DNA, the CDR3 is TGTGCCAGCAGCTTAAACAGGGACTATGGCTACACCTTC. This encodes CASSLNRDYGYTF.

This clone was picked up one time. The gene calls are TRBV4-3 and TRBJ2-2; TRBD2 aligns across 13 bases. V lost 4 bases, J lost 0 bases, and 8 bases stayed unmatched. The CDR3 is 19 amino acids. Germline assignment: CDR1 LGHNA and CDR2 YSLEER. The CDR3 nucleotides read TGCGCCAGCAGCCGCGGACTAGCGGGGGTGGCCGCGAACACCGGGGAGCTGTTTTTT. It encodes CASSRGLAGVAANTGELFF.

V and J are TRBV7-9 and TRBJ2-2; no clear D. V lost 3 bases and J 3 bases, leaving 17 bases between the germline ends. The CDR3 totals 17 residues. Germline CDR1 reads SEHNR; CDR2 reads FQNEAQ (reference sequence). The CDR3 sequence: CASSLGSRSRDTGELFF. The CDR3 region has the DNA TGTGCCAGCAGCTTGGGTAGTCGGAGTCGGGACACCGGGGAGCTGTTTTTT.

DNA for the CDR3: TGTGCCAGCAGTCATAGACAGGGGTTTTCCTACGAGCAGTACTTC. It translates to CASSHRQGFSYEQYF. The chain links TRBV5-4 to TRBJ2-7, with 8 positions matching TRBD1. This CDR3 contains 15 residues. Trimming removed 5 bases from V and 1 base from J; junction bases left unmatched: 8. Germline V gene data show CDR1 as SGHNT and CDR2 as YYREEE (reference sequence).

CDR3 bases: TGTGCCAGCAGCGCTCTAGCGGGGGCAGAGACCCAGTACTTC. Translating gives CASSALAGAETQYF. The chain combines TRBV7-2 with TRBJ2-5; 10 bases agree with TRBD2. V was pared by 5 bases and J by 4 bases, with 4 bases of the junction left unmatched. Germline V gene lookup returns CDR1 SGHTA and CDR2 FQGNSA. The CDR3 contains 14 residues.

A few counts support this clone. The rearrangement joins TRBV9 to TRBJ2-7, with 7 bases fitting TRBD1. Germline V gene lookup returns CDR1 SGDLS and CDR2 YYNGEE. The CDR3 runs 15 residues. J was trimmed by 4 bases and V by 0 bases; bases with no gene match: 7. In DNA, the CDR3 is TGTGCCAGCAGCGTAGCACAGGGGAACGTATACGAGCAGTACTTC. Translated, it gives CASSVAQGNVYEQYF.

V gene TRBV24-1 combines with J gene TRBJ2-1; weak D call: TRBD1 (5 bases). The CDR3 runs to 13 residues. Germline loops: CDR1 KGHDR, CDR2 SFDVKD. Deletions cut 3 bases from V and 3 bases from J, with 5 bases between. DNA for the CDR3: TGTGCCACCAGTGATGACAGCTACAATGAGCAGTTCTTC. It is translated as CATSDDSYNEQFF.

V usage is TRBV27 and J usage is TRBJ1-2; tentative D call: TRBD1 (6 bases). V was clipped by 6 bases and J by 0 bases, with 14 bases between them. This CDR3 is built from 15 residues. Germline V CDR1 and CDR2: MNHEY, SMNVEV (reference sequence). The CDR3 spells CASRMRGQTNYGYTF. The CDR3 bases are TGTGCCAGCAGAATGCGGGGGCAAACTAACTATGGCTACACCTTC.

In its sample, this clone was seen once. This chain uses TRBV7-2 with TRBJ2-3; TRBD2 agrees at 10 bases. Germline CDR1 and CDR2: SGHTA and FQGNSA. With 5 bases clipped from V and 6 bases from J, the junction kept 5 bases outside the gene matches. The CDR3 sequence is 14 residues long. The CDR3 loop reads CASSSGGALDTQYF. In DNA form, the CDR3 reads TGTGCCAGCAGCAGCGGGGGGGCCCTGGATACGCAGTATTTT.

This clone was seen a handful of times. The chain couples TRBV7-9 to TRBJ2-7; weak D call: TRBD1 (6 bases). The CDR3 loop spans 14 amino acids. V was clipped by 5 bases and J by 4 bases, with 15 bases between them. Germline CDR1 reads SEHNR; CDR2 reads FQNEAQ (reference sequence). The CDR3 here is CASSRGGPGYEQYF. In DNA form, the CDR3 reads TGTGCCAGCAGCCGAGGGGGACCGGGGTACGAGCAGTACTTC.

The chain combines TRBV27 with TRBJ2-3; D is undetermined. V was clipped by 0 bases and J by 1 base, with 8 bases between them. CDR3 length: 15 residues. Germline CDR1 is MNHEY and CDR2 is SMNVEV (reference sequence). In DNA, the CDR3 is TGTGCCAGCAGTTTATCTTTCCAGGGCACAGATACGCAGTATTTT. Residues: CASSLSFQGTDTQYF.

This chain uses TRBV5-1 with TRBJ2-2; 7 positions match TRBD1. Germline V gives CDR1 SGHRS, CDR2 YFSETQ. The V gene end was trimmed by 0 bases and the J gene end by 4 bases; junction bases not matched to a gene: 6. The CDR3 sequence is 16 residues long. The CDR3 DNA is TGCGCCAGCAGCTTGGTCGGGTACAGGGGCACCGGGGAGCTGTTTTTT. Encoded protein: CASSLVGYRGTGELFF.

The genes are TRBV10-2 and TRBJ1-2, with D unclear. The CDR3 contains 14 residues. Trimming pared 2 bases from V and 4 bases from J, leaving 11 bases between. The germline CDR1 and CDR2 sequences are WSHSY and SAAADI. The CDR3 coding sequence is TGCGCCAGCAGTGAGGGGCAGAATTCCTATGGCTACACCTTC. Translated, it gives CASSEGQNSYGYTF.

The CDR3 region is CASSLNWRGVTHEQFF. In nucleotides, the CDR3 is TGCGCCAGCAGCTTGAACTGGCGGGGGGTTACACATGAGCAGTTCTTC. The chain links TRBV5-1 to TRBJ2-1; 8 bases match TRBD2. This CDR3 has 16 residues. The junction had 11 bases not matched to a gene; V was cut back by 1 base and J by 8 bases. Looked up from germline, CDR1 is SGHRS and CDR2 is YFSETQ.

The chain joins TRBV11-2 to TRBJ2-5; the D gene is possibly TRBD2 (6 bases). The CDR3 extends over 16 amino acids. Germline V gene lookup returns CDR1 SGHAT and CDR2 FQNNGV. V was trimmed by 1 base and J by 3 bases, leaving 15 bases between them. CDR3 in DNA: TGTGCCAGCAGCTTAGCGGGTAGGGACTCGGAAGAGACCCAGTACTTC. This translates into CASSLAGRDSEETQYF.

This clone was observed a single time. V and J are TRBV18 and TRBJ1-1; maybe TRBD1 (5 bases). Germline V CDR1 and CDR2: KGHSH, LQKENI. The CDR3 length is 15 residues. The ends were cut back, 6 bases at V and 4 bases at J, with 18 bases in the middle. Here the CDR3 DNA reads TGTGCCAGCTCGCCAAGCTTTAGGGGCGGCACTGAAGCTTTCTTT. Translated, it gives CASSPSFRGGTEAFF.

The rearrangement uses TRBV4-2 and TRBJ2-3, with TRBD1 matching 7 bases. Germline CDR1 is LGHNA and CDR2 is YNFKEQ. The CDR3 sequence is 17 residues long. V gave up 1 base and J gave up 0 bases; unmatched junction bases: 7. CDR3 residues: CASSQAGQHFSTDTQYF. The CDR3 DNA is TGTGCCAGCAGCCAAGCGGGACAGCATTTTAGCACAGATACGCAGTATTTT.

The chain combines TRBV12-3 or TRBV12-4 with TRBJ2-2; 7 nucleotides agree with TRBD2. Trimming at V came to 6 bases and at J to 8 bases, leaving 6 bases not matched to a gene. The CDR3 extends over 13 amino acids. The DNA for the CDR3 is TGTGCCAGCAGGGGGAGGGGTGAAGGGGAGCTGTTTTTT. Translated, it gives CASRGRGEGELFF.

CDR3 region: CASRDRGQINEKLFF. In nucleotides, the CDR3 is TGTGCCAGCAGGGACAGGGGGCAGATAAATGAAAAACTGTTTTTT. The rearrangement uses TRBV2 and TRBJ1-4, with TRBD1 matching 11 bases. The V gene end was trimmed by 6 bases and the J gene end by 5 bases; junction bases not matched to a gene: 5. There are 15 residues in the CDR3. From germline, CDR1 is SNHLY and CDR2 FYNNEI.

This clone was found once. The V call is TRBV18, the J call TRBJ2-7; tentative D call: TRBD1 (6 bases). The CDR3 has 13 amino acids. Trimming left V 6 bases short and J 2 bases short, with 11 bases between. Germline CDR1 is KGHSH and CDR2 is LQKENI. The CDR3 sequence: CASSFEGAYEQYF. The DNA of the CDR3 is TGTGCCAGCTCCTTCGAGGGGGCCTACGAGCAGTACTTC.

The J gene is TRBJ1-2, the V gene TRBV4-2; no firm D call. The CDR3 has 14 residues. With 4 bases removed from V and 6 bases from J, the gap between germline ends came to 15 bases. In germline, CDR1 is LGHNA, CDR2 YNFKEQ. The CDR3, as DNA: TGTGCCAGCAGCCTCAGCCGGGATGTGGATGGCTACACCTTC. Translating it yields CASSLSRDVDGYTF.

The table lists this clone with a count of one. V gene TRBV7-2 combines with J gene TRBJ2-2; 9 nucleotides align to TRBD1. V was clipped by 5 bases and J by 4 bases; unmatched bases: 8. This CDR3 spans 16 amino acids. Germline V gene data show CDR1 as SGHTA and CDR2 as FQGNSA. CDR3 residues: CASSVRTGAVTGELFF. The CDR3 DNA reads as TGTGCCAGCAGCGTACGGACAGGGGCCGTCACCGGGGAGCTGTTTTTT.

This rearrangement joins TRBV18 to TRBJ1-5, with 8 bases fitting TRBD1. CDR3 length: 15 amino acids. The trim removed 2 bases at V and 7 bases at J, leaving 7 bases unmatched. Germline V gene sequence: CDR1 KGHSH, CDR2 LQKENI. The CDR3 sequence: CASSPGQGTKQPQHF. In DNA, the CDR3 is TGTGCCAGCTCACCAGGACAGGGTACGAAACAGCCCCAGCATTTT.

The gene calls are TRBV7-9 and TRBJ2-5; the match to TRBD2 covers 8 bases. The CDR3 is made up of 15 amino acids. Germline CDR1 SEHNR, CDR2 FQNEAQ (reference sequence). V gave up 4 bases and J gave up 4 bases; unmatched junction bases: 8. The CDR3 region is CASSSGGGAGETQYF. The CDR3 region has the DNA TGTGCCAGCAGCTCCGGGGGGGGCGCGGGAGAGACCCAGTACTTC.

The chain couples TRBV5-1 to TRBJ1-1, with D possibly matching TRBD1 (5 bases). This CDR3 has 14 amino acids. The germline V and J ends were trimmed by 3 bases and 8 bases, with 17 bases remaining between them. CDR1 is SGHRS and CDR2 is YFSETQ in the germline V gene. CDR3 nucleotide sequence: TGCGCCAGCAGCTCAACTAATAAACAGGTAGAAGCTTTCTTT. Translating gives CASSSTNKQVEAFF. The full variable domain, rest sourced from reference TRBV5-1 and TRBJ1-1, is KAGVTQTPRYLIKTRGQQVTLSCSPISGHRSVSWYQQTPGQGLQFLFEYFSETQRNKGNFPGRFSGRQFSNSRSEMNVSTLELGDSALYLCASSSTNKQVEAFFGQGTRLTVV.

This clone occurred a few times. This sequence joins TRBV9 and TRBJ1-1, with 8 bases aligning to TRBD1. Germline V gene data show CDR1 as SGDLS and CDR2 as YYNGEE. This CDR3 is 17 amino acids long. V lost 4 bases, J lost 1 base, and 12 bases stayed unmatched. For the CDR3, the DNA is TGTGCCAGCAGCCTCTCAGGACAGGGCGTTTCGAACACTGAAGCTTTCTTT. Encoded protein: CASSLSGQGVSNTEAFF.

The chain carries TRBV7-3 and TRBJ2-7, with TRBD2 matching 9 bases. The junction had 4 bases not matched to a gene; V was cut back by 1 base and J by 3 bases. This CDR3 is 15 amino acids long. Germline CDR1 reads SGHTA; CDR2 reads FQGTGA. CDR3 sequence (DNA): TGTGCCAGCAGCTTAAGACCTAGCGGGGTCTACGAGCAGTACTTC. Its translation is CASSLRPSGVYEQYF.